This paragraph reports one T cell receptor beta chain. Its antigen is undetermined. This entry is derived from a study of radiation and T cells in renal cell carcinoma. The table came from immunoSEQ multiplex PCR; TCRdb's copy has only in-frame clones and leaves some out. The table has about 21,000 clones, roughly 80% seen once. Germline V CDR1 and CDR2: LGHNA, YSLEER. With 1 base clipped from V and 7 bases from J, the junction kept 5 bases outside the gene matches. The CDR3 is 16 residues long. Described time point: baseline pretreatment blood. Indicated treatment: 15 Gy SBRT to primary tumor, nephrectomy 4 weeks later. Whole-study findings and limits: From baseline, blood top tumor clonotypes peaked at 2 weeks post-radiation.

The TCR originated in a man aged 55 to 70 with renal cell carcinoma. The source material was blood, sampled from a patient whose treatment included radiotherapy and nephrectomy. This chain uses TRBV4-3 with TRBJ1-4, with 11 bases lining up with TRBD1. The DNA for the CDR3 is TGCGCCAGCAGCCAAGTAAAGGACAGGGGGCCTGAAAAACTGTTTTTT. Protein sequence: CASSQVKDRGPEKLFF.